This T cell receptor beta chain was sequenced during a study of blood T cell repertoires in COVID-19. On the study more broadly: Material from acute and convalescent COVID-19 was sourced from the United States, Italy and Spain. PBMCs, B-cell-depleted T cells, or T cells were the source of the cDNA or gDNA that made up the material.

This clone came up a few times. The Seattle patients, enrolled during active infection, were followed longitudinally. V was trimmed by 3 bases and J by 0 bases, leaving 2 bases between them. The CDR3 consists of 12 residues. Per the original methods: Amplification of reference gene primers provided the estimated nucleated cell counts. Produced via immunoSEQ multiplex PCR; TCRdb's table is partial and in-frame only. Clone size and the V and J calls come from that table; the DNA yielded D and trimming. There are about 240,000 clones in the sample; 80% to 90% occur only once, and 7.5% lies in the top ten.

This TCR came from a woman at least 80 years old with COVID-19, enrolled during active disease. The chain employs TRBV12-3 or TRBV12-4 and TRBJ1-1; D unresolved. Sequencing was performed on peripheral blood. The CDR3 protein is CASSFMNTEAFF. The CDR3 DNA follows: TGTGCCAGCAGTTTTATGAACACTGAAGCTTTCTTT.